This T cell receptor beta chain was documented in a study of blood T cells in healthy people across ages (dated by TCRdb to the mid-2010s). Study-wide context: In model experiments, template switching captured about one uniquely barcoded TCR beta cDNA molecule for every two T cells. To track age-related changes in TCR beta repertoire diversity, the study relied on deep sequencing normalized with unique cDNA molecular identifiers. Four age groups were formed from the donors: young (average approximately 15 years), middle-aged (approximately 39), aged (over 55) and long-lived (around 82). Donors of different ages were randomly distributed across sequencing lanes to avoid experimental bias. For two donors (one aged 18 to 30 and one aged 80 or older), the study analyzed two additional independent replicas of 1 million unique cDNA reads from the same blood draw.

Regarding this clonotype: It has no known antigen specificity. The record has no base qualities; no much larger clone is one base away.

Receptor libraries were prepared by 5' RACE. TCRdb names Illumina HiSeq 2500 as the instrument used. A second roughly 7 to 12 cycle PCR used a sample-barcoded 5' primer and a J-beta primer mix. A unique molecular identifier was introduced onto each TCR beta cDNA molecule by a template-switch 5' adaptor carrying 12 random nucleotides. Each sample yielded at least 2.5 million CDR3-containing paired-end reads. First-strand cDNA was synthesized from all RNA with the Mint cDNA synthesis kit, primed by a TRBC-specific oligonucleotide. Following uracil-DNA glycosylase treatment, all cDNA underwent a first 18-cycle PCR with the universal primers M1SS and BC2_uni_R. The authors' analysis ran thus. Each sample was normalized by randomly selecting 1 million high-quality reads, each carrying a distinct molecular identifier. Instead of being binned into consensus sequences, reads with shared molecular identifiers were discarded. MiTCR, with a Q25 quality threshold and the strictest error-elimination algorithm, was used for CDR3 identification, clonotype clustering and error correction. A nonparametric unseen species model using Euler transformation provided a lower-bound estimate of total TCR beta diversity. TCRdb ran its own pipeline on the public reads, namely fastp trimming at Q25 and MiXCR clone calling, and kept in-frame beta chains. One record per CDR3 amino acid sequence lists the most common genes and DNA. The V and J calls reflect TCRdb's pipeline rather than the authors' work. Recorded for this sample are about 1.7 million distinct CDR3 sequences; roughly 28% of them occurred a single time. Of the sample, roughly 8.2% is held by the ten largest clones.

Overall study results and their limits: Estimates of total diversity from one million sequenced T cells were regarded as lower bounds and underestimates. Observed TCR beta diversity per million T cells fell roughly linearly with age, and a significant reduction was already apparent by age around 36. The CMV infection status of donors was not known, potentially confounding age-related changes in expanded clonotypes. Observed TCR beta diversity correlated strongly with the percentage of naive T cells measured by flow cytometry. Conclusive comparison of naive and antigen-experienced compartments was prevented by the profiling of bulk unsorted PBMCs. Compared with the aged group, the long-lived group had more naive CD4+ T cells, fewer expanded clones and increased TCR diversity, suggesting age selection.

The 35 to 40 donors, aged about 6 to 100 years, were systemically healthy Caucasian individuals from Russia. Each donor gave approximately 10 milliliters of peripheral blood, collected into EDTA-treated Vacutainer tubes. Ficoll-Paque density-gradient centrifugation was used to isolate PBMCs, with at least 6 million per sample. Trizol reagent was used to extract total RNA from the PBMCs, yielding at least 5 micrograms per sample. For every donor, an aliquot of PBMCs went through flow cytometry to measure the percentages of naive CD45RAhigh/CD27high T cells. Sequencing was done on a sample of blood. The clonotype originates from a woman in her thirties in good health.

The nucleotides read TGTGCCAGCAGTGGTGAGGGACTGTACACGGATTCGCAGTATTTT. Translated, this gives CASSGEGLYTDSQYF. The V and J genes are TRBV2 and TRBJ2-3; the D region possibly corresponds to TRBD2 (6 bases align). Trimming at the junction amounts to 4 bases on V and 10 bases on J, and the germline ends lie 21 bases apart. Counted from cysteine to phenylalanine, this CDR3 has 15 amino acids. Only the CDR3 DNA is retained, 45 bases long and in frame from the first base. Sequences SNHLY (CDR1) and FYNNEI (CDR2) are obtained from the germline V gene.